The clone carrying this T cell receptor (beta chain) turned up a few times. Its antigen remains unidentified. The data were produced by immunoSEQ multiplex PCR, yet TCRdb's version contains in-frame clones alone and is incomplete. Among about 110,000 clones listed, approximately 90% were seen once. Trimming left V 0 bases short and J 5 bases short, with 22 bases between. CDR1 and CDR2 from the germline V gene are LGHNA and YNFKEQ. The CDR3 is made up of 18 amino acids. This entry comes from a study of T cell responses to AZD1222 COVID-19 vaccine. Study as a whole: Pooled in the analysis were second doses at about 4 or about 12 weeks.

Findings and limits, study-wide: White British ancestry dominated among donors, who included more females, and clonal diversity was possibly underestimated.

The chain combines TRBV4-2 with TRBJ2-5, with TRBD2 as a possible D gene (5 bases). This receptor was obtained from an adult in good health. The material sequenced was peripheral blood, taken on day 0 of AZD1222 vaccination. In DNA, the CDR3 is TGTGCCAGCAGCCAAGATCGGGGTAGCGCCCGATTTGGGGAGACCCAGTACTTC. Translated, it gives CASSQDRGSARFGETQYF.